This passage covers 14 T cell receptor beta chains from one sample sequenced in a study of blood T cells in healthy people across ages. The use of a sample-barcoded 5' primer and a J-beta primer mix characterized a second PCR of roughly 7 to 12 cycles. In TCRdb, the 5' RACE reads were re-called with MiXCR into one record per CDR3 protein. This table holds about 1.1 million distinct CDR3 sequences, around two fifths found once. The sample was blood. These receptors all stem from a man aged 18 to 30 in good health.

In this sample, this clonotype turned up a few times. CDR3 loop: CAIGTYNEQFF. CDR3 nucleotide sequence: TGTGCCATTGGGACTTACAATGAGCAGTTCTTC. The J gene is TRBJ2-1, the V gene TRBV10-3; D is perhaps TRBD2 (6 bases). Trimming stripped 9 bases from V and 4 bases from J, with 7 bases between. The length of the CDR3 is 11 residues. From germline, CDR1 is ENHRY and CDR2 SYGVKD.

In its sample, this clonotype was seen a few times. V usage is TRBV9 and J usage is TRBJ1-1; D is perhaps TRBD1 (6 bases). Germline CDR1 and CDR2: SGDLS and YYNGEE. Trimming left V 0 bases short and J 5 bases short, with 14 bases between. There are 15 residues in the CDR3. The DNA for the CDR3 is TGTGCCAGCAGCGTAGCGGGGGGCGCGGGAACTGAAGCTTTCTTT. Its protein is CASSVAGGAGTEAFF.

This chain uses TRBV20-1 with TRBJ1-1; TRBD1 matches at 8 bases. Trimming removed 8 bases from V and 3 bases from J; junction bases left unmatched: 8. The CDR3 loop spans 13 amino acids. The germline V gene has CDR1 DFQATT and CDR2 SNEGSKA (reference sequence). In nucleotides, the CDR3 is TGCAGTACCTACCAGGGGGCTGACACTGAAGCTTTCTTT. The encoded protein is CSTYQGADTEAFF.

This clonotype was found once. The chain joins TRBV12-5 to TRBJ1-1; no clear D gene. The germline CDR1 and CDR2 sequences are LGHNT and FRNRAP. The CDR3 is made up of 13 amino acids. V shed 6 bases and J shed 4 bases, with 12 bases lying between them. This CDR3 reads CASGVDWGTEAFF. CDR3 nucleotide sequence: TGTGCTAGTGGGGTGGACTGGGGCACTGAAGCTTTCTTT.

The chain is built from TRBV6-6 and TRBJ1-2, with D maybe TRBD1 (5 bases). The CDR3 sequence is 13 residues long. Germline V gives CDR1 MNHNY, CDR2 SVGAGI (reference sequence). Trimming left V 2 bases short and J 10 bases short, with 14 bases between. The CDR3 loop is CASSYGQGLDYTF. The CDR3 DNA sequence: TGTGCCAGCAGTTACGGGCAGGGATTGGACTACACCTTC.

This clonotype was counted ten times or more. This chain links TRBV28 with TRBJ2-7; D is unclear. The CDR3 totals 14 residues. Deletions cut 3 bases from V and 5 bases from J, with 14 bases between. Germline V CDR1 and CDR2: MDHEN, SYDVKM. CDR3 in amino acids: CASSLRRLGHEQYF. In DNA, the CDR3 is TGTGCCAGCAGTTTGAGGCGGCTTGGCCACGAGCAGTACTTC. The entire variable domain, with the rest obtained from reference TRBV28 and TRBJ2-7, is as follows: DVKVTQSSRYLVKRTGEKVFLECVQDMDHENMFWYRQDPGLGLRLIYFSYDVKMKEKGDIPEGYSVSREKKERFSLILESASTNQTSMYLCASSLRRLGHEQYFGPGTRLTVT.

This clonotype was picked up a small number of times. The V and J genes are TRBV12-3 or TRBV12-4 and TRBJ1-1; weak D call: TRBD1 (5 bases). With 5 bases removed from V and 3 bases from J, the gap between germline ends came to 13 bases. CDR3 length: 14 residues. The CDR3 protein is CASSRRARDTEAFF. The CDR3 DNA is TGTGCCAGCAGTCGCAGGGCTAGGGACACTGAAGCTTTCTTT.

This clonotype was picked up many times. J is TRBJ1-4 and V is TRBV12-3 or TRBV12-4; weak D call: TRBD1 (5 bases). Trimming removed 6 bases at V and 2 bases at J, with 13 bases between. The CDR3 covers 15 residues. CDR3 in DNA: TGTGCCAGCAGCCCCCGGTGGGGGACTAATGAAAAACTGTTTTTT. Its translation: CASSPRWGTNEKLFF.

This clonotype was recorded a few times. The chain uses TRBV12-3 or TRBV12-4 and TRBJ2-1, with D perhaps TRBD2 (7 bases). The CDR3 is 12 amino acids. V was cut by 3 bases and J by 15 bases, with 15 bases left in between. The chain's CDR3 is CASSFGGRMAFF. In DNA, the CDR3 is TGTGCCAGCAGTTTCGGGGGGCGCATGGCGTTCTTC.

The sample holds one count of this clonotype. Germline and junction disagree at one end, which may indicate a read error. The V gene is TRBV27, the J gene TRBJ1-6, with 7 nucleotides matching TRBD1. CDR3 size: 15 residues. Germline V gives CDR1 MNHEY, CDR2 SMNVEV (reference sequence). This CDR3 reads CASSTDRVGNSPPHF. The DNA for the CDR3 is TGTGCCAGCAGTACCGACAGGGTGGGTAATTCACCCCCCCACTTT.

The gene calls are TRBV10-2 and TRBJ1-1; D remains ambiguous. With 0 bases removed from V and 8 bases from J, the gap between germline ends came to 10 bases. CDR3 length: 13 residues. Per the germline V gene, CDR1 is WSHSY and CDR2 is SAAADI. CDR3 sequence (DNA): TGCGCCAGCAGTGAGTCGTCTTCGGTAGAAGCTTTCTTT. It encodes CASSESSSVEAFF.

This clonotype was counted only a few times. The V and J genes are TRBV9 and TRBJ2-5, with D possibly TRBD1 on 6 matching bases. The V end was cut by 1 base, the J end by 2 bases, with 9 bases between. The germline gives CDR1 SGDLS, CDR2 YYNGEE. The CDR3 has 14 residues. This chain's CDR3 is CASSVWGTQETQYF. The CDR3 coding sequence is TGTGCCAGCAGCGTATGGGGGACACAAGAGACCCAGTACTTC.

In this sample, this clonotype turned up a few times. The chain recombines TRBV10-3 with TRBJ2-3; 12 nucleotides agree with TRBD2. This CDR3 spans 17 amino acids. The V gene's germline CDR1 is ENHRY and CDR2 SYGVKD. Losses at the gene ends were 6 bases for V and 4 bases for J; bases not matched to a gene: 11. The CDR3, as DNA: TGTGCCATCAGGGGTCCTCAACTAGCGGGGGGACCAGATACGCAGTATTTT. Amino acids: CAIRGPQLAGGPDTQYF.

The CDR3 DNA follows: TGTGCCAGCAGTACCCTAGCGGGGGGTAAGCAAGAGACCCAGTACTTC. This codes for CASSTLAGGKQETQYF. The chain employs TRBV27 and TRBJ2-5; 11 bases line up with TRBD2. V shed 5 bases, J shed 2 bases, and the junction held 7 bases outside the gene matches. Germline V gene data show CDR1 as MNHEY and CDR2 as SMNVEV (reference sequence). The CDR3 is made up of 16 amino acids.